The clone carrying this T cell receptor beta chain was detected only once. The sample comes from a study of blood T cell repertoires in COVID-19. As for the study in general: Samples representing acute and convalescent COVID-19 were sourced from the United States, Italy and Spain.

CDR3 size: 17 residues. The germline V gene encodes CDR1 KGHSH and CDR2 LQKENI. The V segment lost 5 bases and the J segment 0 bases; nucleotides outside the gene matches: 10. Assay used: immunoSEQ multiplex PCR; TCRdb lists only in-frame clones, some missing. The sample consists of roughly 69,000 clones, 90% of them appearing once. The chain is built from TRBV18 and TRBJ1-5; 7 bases agree with TRBD1. The receptor was derived from a man aged 50-60 years with acute or convalescent COVID-19. The sample consisted of peripheral blood. CDR3 sequence: CASSAGTEIYSNQPQHF. Written as DNA, the CDR3 is TGTGCCAGCTCAGCCGGGACAGAGATTTATAGCAATCAGCCCCAGCATTTT.